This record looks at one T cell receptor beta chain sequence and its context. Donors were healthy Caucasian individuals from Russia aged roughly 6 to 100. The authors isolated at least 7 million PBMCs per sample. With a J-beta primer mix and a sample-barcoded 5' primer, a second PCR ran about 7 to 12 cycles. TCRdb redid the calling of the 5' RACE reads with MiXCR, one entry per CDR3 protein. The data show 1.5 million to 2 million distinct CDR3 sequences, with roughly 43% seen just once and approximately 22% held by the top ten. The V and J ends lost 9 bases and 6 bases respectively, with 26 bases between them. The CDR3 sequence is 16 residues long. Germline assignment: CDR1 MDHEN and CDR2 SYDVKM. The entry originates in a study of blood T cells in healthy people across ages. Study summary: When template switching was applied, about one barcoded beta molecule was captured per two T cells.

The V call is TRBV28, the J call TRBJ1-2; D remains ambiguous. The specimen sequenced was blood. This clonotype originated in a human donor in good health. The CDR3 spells CASGPGRLKQVDGYTF. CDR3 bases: TGTGCCAGTGGACCCGGCAGGCTCAAGCAGGTGGATGGCTACACCTTC.